This T cell receptor (beta chain) was retrieved from a study of cytomegalovirus exposure and HLA in healthy donors. Study in general: Most genotyped donors, approximately 81% of 398, had Caucasian-associated genetic ancestry. The study's findings and limits: Association of 16,951 TCR beta sequences with HLA alleles was found at 0.05 false discovery rate in a later analysis. Researchers counted around 180 TCR beta chains as cytomegalovirus-associated. The authors later found TCR association rates varying by HLA locus, with DRB1 most and HLA-C fewest.

Points on this clone: What it binds is not known.

PCR amplification relied on 60 Vbeta primers (plus 13 Jbeta primers). Sequencing used immunoSEQ multiplex PCR; TCRdb keeps in-frame clones, though not all of them. The sample table sets out 95,000 to 150,000 clones. Trimming stripped 2 bases from V and 10 bases from J, with 18 bases between. This CDR3 region has 15 residues. CDR1 is MNHNS, CDR2 SASEGT, per germline. The sequence was obtained from a man aged 25 to 40 in good health and CMV-seronegative. The chain recombines TRBV6-1 with TRBJ2-1, with D unclear. The sequenced sample consisted of PBMCs. For the CDR3, the DNA is TGTGCCAGCAGTGAACCTAATACAGAGAGTCACGAGCAGTTCTTC. Translated: CASSEPNTESHEQFF.